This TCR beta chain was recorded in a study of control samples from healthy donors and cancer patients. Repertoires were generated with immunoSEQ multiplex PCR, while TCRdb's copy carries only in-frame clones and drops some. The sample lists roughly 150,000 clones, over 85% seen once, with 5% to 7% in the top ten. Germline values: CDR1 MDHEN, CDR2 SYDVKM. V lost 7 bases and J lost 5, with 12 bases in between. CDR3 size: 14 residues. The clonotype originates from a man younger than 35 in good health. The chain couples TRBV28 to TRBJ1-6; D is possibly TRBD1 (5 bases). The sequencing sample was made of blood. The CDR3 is CASNRDGNNSPLHF. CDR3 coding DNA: TGTGCCAGCAACCGGGACGGAAATAATTCACCCCTCCACTTT.